Listed below are T cell receptor beta chains from one sample, sequenced in a study of blood T cell repertoires in COVID-19. TCRdb keeps only in-frame clones here, not all; method: immunoSEQ multiplex PCR. Of 120,000 or so clones in the sample, 55% to 75% were seen once. The sample taken for sequencing was peripheral blood. These receptors came from a human donor with acute or convalescent COVID-19. The donor label of this sample is uncertain. Both conserved end residues are part of each CDR3. Each record gives: V gene, J gene, D gene, clone size, CDR3 DNA, CDR3 protein. D genes are given only for firm matches. Clone size is stated in some rows and not others, as once, few, many or a class when expanded.

V: TRBV5-1
J: TRBJ2-7
D: TRBD1
size: once
DNA: TGCGCCAGCAGCTTGGTAGCAGGGGGCCGCGAGCAGTACTTC
CDR3: CASSLVAGGREQYF

V: TRBV6-5
J: TRBJ1-4
D: NA
size: NA
DNA: TGTGCCAGCACCCGTCGGGGAGGAACTAATGAAAAACTGTTTTTT
CDR3: CASTRRGGTNEKLFF

V: TRBV30
J: TRBJ1-1
D: TRBD1
size: NA
DNA: TGTGCCTGGAGTGGGGGTTCGTGGGGACAGGGTGCTGAAGCTTTCTTT
CDR3: CAWSGGSWGQGAEAFF

V: TRBV19
J: TRBJ1-5
D: NA
size: NA
DNA: TGTGCCAGTAGTCACCGCAGGGGTCTTCAGCCCCAGCATTTT
CDR3: CASSHRRGLQPQHF

V: TRBV7-8
J: TRBJ2-3
D: NA
size: NA
DNA: TGTGCCAGCAGCTTATCCAGGGGACGGAGCACAGATACGCAGTATTTT
CDR3: CASSLSRGRSTDTQYF

V: TRBV5-1
J: TRBJ2-3
D: NA
size: NA
DNA: TGCGCCAGCAGCTTCAGGGGCACAGATACGCAGTATTTT
CDR3: CASSFRGTDTQYF

V: TRBV19
J: TRBJ2-5
D: TRBD1
size: few
DNA: TGTGCCAGTAGGAGGACAGGGGGTAAAGAGACCCAGTACTTC
CDR3: CASRRTGGKETQYF

V: TRBV7-2
J: TRBJ1-5
D: NA
size: NA
DNA: TGTGCCAGCAGCTTAGGAGGTTATGCCAATCAGCCCCAGCATTTT
CDR3: CASSLGGYANQPQHF

V: TRBV11-2
J: TRBJ1-1
D: NA
size: once
DNA: TGTGCCAGCAGCAACCCCACTTCAGCGAGCGGGGGTGAAGCTTTCTTT
CDR3: CASSNPTSASGGEAFF

V: TRBV4-1
J: TRBJ1-6
D: NA
size: few
DNA: TGCGCCAGCAGCCACCTCAACTTAGTGGGGGCATTCTCACCCCTCCACTTT
CDR3: CASSHLNLVGAFSPLHF

V: TRBV3-1/TRBV3-2
J: TRBJ1-2
D: NA
size: few
DNA: TGTGCCAGCAGCCAAGGGTCTGGAGGAGCCCATGGCTACACCTTC
CDR3: CASSQGSGGAHGYTF

V: TRBV5-1
J: TRBJ1-1
D: NA
size: NA
DNA: TGCGCCAGCAGCCCCGTGGGGGGGGACTACACTGAAGCTTTCTTT
CDR3: CASSPVGGDYTEAFF

V: TRBV10-3
J: TRBJ1-5
D: NA
size: NA
DNA: TGTGCCATCAGTGAATCACAGGATCAGCCCCAGCATTTT
CDR3: CAISESQDQPQHF

V: TRBV6-5
J: TRBJ1-3
D: NA
size: NA
DNA: TGTGCCAGCGTACACACGGGGAACTCTGGAAACACCATATATTTT
CDR3: CASVHTGNSGNTIYF

V: TRBV6-5
J: TRBJ2-5
D: NA
size: few
DNA: TGTGCCAGCAGCTTCCCGGGATTTGACGAGACCCAGTACTTC
CDR3: CASSFPGFDETQYF

V: TRBV29-1
J: TRBJ1-1
D: NA
size: NA
DNA: TGCAGCGTCTGGAATAGGATGGGGCCAACTGAAGCTTTCTTT
CDR3: CSVWNRMGPTEAFF

V: TRBV11-2
J: TRBJ2-1
D: NA
size: NA
DNA: TGTGCCAGCACCGAGGACTATAGCTCCTACAATGAGCAGTTCTTC
CDR3: CASTEDYSSYNEQFF

V: TRBV24-1
J: TRBJ2-3
D: TRBD1
size: few
DNA: TGTGCCACCAGTAGTCCGGTTCGACAGGGGGTTCCCGATACGCAGTATTTT
CDR3: CATSSPVRQGVPDTQYF

V: TRBV7-9
J: TRBJ1-4
D: TRBD1
size: NA
DNA: TGTGCCAGCAGCTTGGGACAGGCACTTTCGGAAAAACTGTTTTTT
CDR3: CASSLGQALSEKLFF

V: TRBV3-1/TRBV3-2
J: TRBJ1-1
D: NA
size: NA
DNA: TGTGCCAGCAGCCCAAGGAATAAGGGGTTCGAGAACACTGAAGCTTTCTTT
CDR3: CASSPRNKGFENTEAFF

V: TRBV18
J: TRBJ1-5
D: NA
size: NA
DNA: TGTGCCAGCTCACCGGGCAGTAGCAATCAGCCCCAGCATTTT
CDR3: CASSPGSSNQPQHF

V: TRBV24-1
J: TRBJ2-2
D: NA
size: NA
DNA: TGTGCCGCCGGGACTCTTAACACCGGGGAGCTGTTTTTT
CDR3: CAAGTLNTGELFF

V: TRBV5-1
J: TRBJ2-2
D: NA
size: NA
DNA: TGCGCCAGCAGCTCGGGGTTCGACGGGGAGCTGTTTTTT
CDR3: CASSSGFDGELFF

V: TRBV5-5
J: TRBJ2-2
D: NA
size: NA
DNA: TGTGCCAGCAGCTTAATTAGATCGGGGACACACACCGGGGAGCTGTTTTTT
CDR3: CASSLIRSGTHTGELFF

V: TRBV28
J: TRBJ2-3
D: TRBD1
size: NA
DNA: TGTGCCAGCACTAGGCTACAGGGGAGCACAGATACGCAGTATTTT
CDR3: CASTRLQGSTDTQYF

V: TRBV6-6
J: TRBJ1-2
D: TRBD1
size: NA
DNA: TGTGCCAGCAGTTACTCCGGGACAGGGGGTGGCTACACCTTC
CDR3: CASSYSGTGGGYTF

V: TRBV28
J: TRBJ1-6
D: NA
size: NA
DNA: TGTGCCAGCAGCTCCGACATGAATAATTCACCCCTCCACTTT
CDR3: CASSSDMNNSPLHF

V: TRBV27
J: TRBJ1-1
D: NA
size: NA
DNA: TGTGCCAGCAGTTTAACCCCCCTAGGGGTCACTGAAGCTTTCTTT
CDR3: CASSLTPLGVTEAFF

V: TRBV29-1
J: TRBJ2-7
D: TRBD2
size: NA
DNA: TGCAGCGTCACAACTAGCGGGGCCTACGAGCAGTACTTC
CDR3: CSVTTSGAYEQYF

V: TRBV28
J: TRBJ1-2
D: NA
size: NA
DNA: TGTGCCACCCGAAGGACAGATACGGCTAACTATGGCTACACCTTC
CDR3: CATRRTDTANYGYTF

V: TRBV3-1/TRBV3-2
J: TRBJ1-2
D: TRBD1
size: NA
DNA: TGTGCCAGCAGCCTACGGGACAGGGGGTGGTACACCTTC
CDR3: CASSLRDRGWYTF

V: TRBV6-6
J: TRBJ1-6
D: TRBD1
size: few
DNA: TGTGCCAGCAGTTTGACAGGGGCAAATAATTCACCCCTCCACTTT
CDR3: CASSLTGANNSPLHF

V: TRBV2
J: TRBJ2-2
D: NA
size: NA
DNA: TGTGCCAGCAGTGGTATCTATATAATATCCGGGGAGCTGTTTTTT
CDR3: CASSGIYIISGELFF